Below are 18 T cell receptor beta chains sequenced from a single sample in a study of a mutant IDH1 vaccine in newly diagnosed glioma. The repertoire was sequenced with immunoSEQ multiplex PCR; TCRdb's copy has only in-frame clones and lacks some. The sample lists about 98,000 clones; 70% to 90% were seen once. The time point is: baseline, week 1 (first vaccination visit). The treatment is: pre-vaccination baseline after standard-of-care therapy. Sequences were derived from PBMCs, sampled from a glioma patient treated with radiotherapy, temozolomide or both. The source of these receptors is a woman aged 50 to 60 with glioma.

The chain employs TRBV5-1 and TRBJ2-1; 8 bases match TRBD2. The junction had 11 bases not matched to a gene; V was cut back by 0 bases and J by 9 bases. The germline gives CDR1 SGHRS, CDR2 YFSETQ. The CDR3 totals 16 residues. The CDR3 loop reads CASSLEMTSVSGEQFF. The CDR3 DNA reads TGCGCCAGCAGCTTGGAAATGACTAGCGTATCTGGTGAGCAGTTCTTC.

The V call is TRBV11-3, the J call TRBJ2-7; 7 bases are shared with TRBD2. This CDR3 region has 14 residues. The J segment lost 0 bases and the V segment lost 3 bases, leaving 2 bases of the junction unmatched. Germline assignment: CDR1 SGHNT and CDR2 YENEEA. This chain's CDR3 is CASSLGGSSYEQYF. DNA of the CDR3: TGTGCCAGCAGCTTGGGCGGGAGCTCCTACGAGCAGTACTTC.

V gene TRBV18 combines with J gene TRBJ2-1, with TRBD2 matching 11 bases. Germline CDR1 and CDR2: KGHSH and LQKENI. This CDR3 is 16 amino acids long. The V gene end was trimmed by 3 bases and the J gene end by 7 bases; junction bases not matched to a gene: 8. Here the CDR3 reads CASSPTLAGVGNEQFF. CDR3 bases: TGTGCCAGCTCACCGACACTAGCGGGAGTCGGGAATGAGCAGTTCTTC.

This rearrangement joins TRBV5-1 to TRBJ1-1; 7 bases fit TRBD1. Trimming cost V 1 base and J 0 bases; bases outside gene matches: 6. Germline V lookup: CDR1 SGHRS, CDR2 YFSETQ. The CDR3 is 16 residues long. CDR3 bases: TGCGCCAGCAGCTTGAGCCCGGGACAGATGAACACTGAAGCTTTCTTT. Translation: CASSLSPGQMNTEAFF. Using reference TRBV5-1 and TRBJ1-1 for the parts outside the CDR3, the full variable domain is KAGVTQTPRYLIKTRGQQVTLSCSPISGHRSVSWYQQTPGQGLQFLFEYFSETQRNKGNFPGRFSGRQFSNSRSEMNVSTLELGDSALYLCASSLSPGQMNTEAFFGQGTRLTVV.

J is TRBJ1-6 and V is TRBV19; possible D gene TRBD1, 5 bases. V was pared by 1 base and J by 10 bases, with 8 bases between. This CDR3 contains 13 residues. Germline lookup yields CDR1 LNHDA and CDR2 SQIVND (reference sequence). The CDR3 region has the DNA TGTGCCAGTAGTATAGTGGGGGACTCACCCCTCCACTTT. Translation gives CASSIVGDSPLHF. The full variable domain, its missing parts supplied by reference TRBV19 and TRBJ1-6, is DGGITQSPKYLFRKEGQNVTLSCEQNLNHDAMYWYRQDPGQGLRLIYYSQIVNDFQKGDIAEGYSVSREKKESFPLTVTSAQKNPTAFYLCASSIVGDSPLHFGNGTRLTVT.

This chain's CDR3 is CASSMGAVGQPQHF. The CDR3 region has the DNA TGTGCCAGTAGTATGGGGGCGGTTGGTCAGCCCCAGCATTTT. The chain employs TRBV19 and TRBJ1-5, with D possibly matching TRBD1 (6 bases). From germline, CDR1 is LNHDA and CDR2 SQIVND (reference sequence). Trimming shortened V by 3 bases and J by 6 bases, and 12 bases separated the two germline ends. There are 14 residues in the CDR3.

CDR3 loop: CASSGRTVEDTQYF. The DNA of the CDR3 is TGTGCCAGCAGCGGAAGGACGGTGGAAGATACGCAGTATTTT. The J gene is TRBJ2-3, the V gene TRBV7-8, with D unresolved. V lost 5 bases and J lost 5, with 14 bases in between. CDR1 and CDR2 (germline): SGHVS, FQNEAQ. The CDR3 totals 14 residues.

Regarding this clone: One end of the junction is discordant with germline, which a read error may explain. The rearrangement uses TRBV18 and TRBJ1-1; D gene unclear. In germline, CDR1 is KGHSH, CDR2 LQKENI. The CDR3 has 13 residues. The DNA of the CDR3 is TGTGCCAGCTCACCGAACCTAGAGAACGGGCGGATATTT. As protein: CASSPNLENGRIF. The full variable domain, rest sourced from reference TRBV18 and TRBJ1-1, is NAGVMQNPRHLVRRRGQEARLRCSPMKGHSHVYWYRQLPEEGLKFMVYLQKENIIDESGMPKERFSAEFPKEGPSILRIQQVVRGDSAAYFCASSPNLENGRIFGQGTRLTVV.

V usage is TRBV9 and J usage is TRBJ2-3; 12 bases map to TRBD2. V shed 3 bases, J shed 8 bases, and the junction held 7 bases outside the gene matches. Germline V gene data show CDR1 as SGDLS and CDR2 as YYNGEE. CDR3 length: 15 residues. The CDR3: CASSASGRVVSTQYF. CDR3 nucleotides: TGTGCCAGCAGCGCTAGCGGGAGGGTAGTGAGTACGCAGTATTTT.

This chain joins TRBV11-2 and TRBJ2-2; 9 bases map to TRBD2. The V gene end was trimmed by 6 bases and the J gene end by 6 bases; junction bases not matched to a gene: 8. This CDR3 contains 15 residues. Germline assignment: CDR1 SGHAT and CDR2 FQNNGV. CDR3 residues: CASRTAGTSPGELFF. The CDR3 DNA follows: TGTGCCAGCAGGACGGCCGGGACTAGCCCCGGGGAGCTGTTTTTT.

This chain joins TRBV18 and TRBJ2-7; 9 nucleotides match TRBD1. The CDR3 extends over 16 amino acids. V shed 0 bases and J 0 bases; nucleotides not matched to a gene: 3. Germline CDR1 KGHSH, CDR2 LQKENI. CDR3 amino acids: CASSPPATGGSYEQYF. The CDR3, as DNA: TGTGCCAGCTCACCACCGGCGACAGGGGGCTCCTACGAGCAGTACTTC.

The chain links TRBV6-4 to TRBJ2-3; TRBD2 aligns across 12 bases. J gave up 2 bases and V 9 bases, and 15 bases lay outside the gene matches. Germline assignment: CDR1 MRHNA and CDR2 SNTAGT. This CDR3 region has 18 residues. CDR3 nucleotide sequence: TGTGCCAGGGGGGGACACCAGACTAGCGGGGGATCCACAGATACGCAGTATTTT. Its protein is CARGGHQTSGGSTDTQYF.

The gene calls are TRBV7-2 and TRBJ2-7; D unresolved. V lost 1 base and J lost 9, with 7 bases in between. The germline V gene encodes CDR1 SGHTA and CDR2 FQGNSA. The CDR3 has 11 residues. The CDR3 here is CASSLGEAQYF. CDR3 sequence (DNA): TGTGCCAGCAGCTTAGGCGAGGCGCAGTACTTC. Using reference TRBV7-2 and TRBJ2-7 for the parts outside the CDR3, the full variable domain is GAGVSQSPSNKVTEKGKDVELRCDPISGHTALYWYRQSLGQGLEFLIYFQGNSAPDKSGLPSDRFSAERTGGSVSTLTIQRTQQEDSAVYLCASSLGEAQYFGPGTRLTVT.

The rearrangement uses TRBV7-3 and TRBJ2-1; maybe TRBD1 (5 bases). CDR3 length equals 13 residues. From germline, CDR1 is SGHTA and CDR2 FQGTGA. V shed 5 bases and J shed 10 bases, with 15 bases lying between them. CDR3 region: CASSRGSMEEQFF. In DNA form, the CDR3 reads TGTGCCAGCAGCAGGGGCTCCATGGAGGAGCAGTTCTTC.

The chain combines TRBV19 with TRBJ1-4; a weak D match, TRBD1 (5 bases). The ends were cut back, 6 bases at V and 1 base at J, with 15 bases in the middle. This CDR3 is built from 16 residues. Germline CDR1 is LNHDA and CDR2 is SQIVND (reference sequence). This chain's CDR3 is CASRAGGSGTNEKLFF. As DNA, the CDR3 is TGTGCCAGTAGGGCGGGGGGATCCGGAACTAATGAAAAACTGTTTTTT. The full variable domain, in which reference TRBV19 and TRBJ1-4 provide the parts outside the CDR3, is DGGITQSPKYLFRKEGQNVTLSCEQNLNHDAMYWYRQDPGQGLRLIYYSQIVNDFQKGDIAEGYSVSREKKESFPLTVTSAQKNPTAFYLCASRAGGSGTNEKLFFGSGTQLSVL.

The rearrangement links TRBV5-1 to TRBJ1-4, with D tentatively TRBD1 (5 bases). CDR3 length: 14 amino acids. The germline gives CDR1 SGHRS, CDR2 YFSETQ. Between the trimmed V and J ends, which lost 2 bases and 8 bases, there was a span of 13 bases. The CDR3 bases are TGCGCCAGCAGCTTATCGGGGGAAGGAGAAAAACTGTTTTTT. This encodes CASSLSGEGEKLFF. The whole variable domain, remainder taken from reference TRBV5-1 and TRBJ1-4, is KAGVTQTPRYLIKTRGQQVTLSCSPISGHRSVSWYQQTPGQGLQFLFEYFSETQRNKGNFPGRFSGRQFSNSRSEMNVSTLELGDSALYLCASSLSGEGEKLFFGSGTQLSVL.

This chain connects TRBV19 to TRBJ2-1; the D gene is possibly TRBD1 (5 bases). From germline, CDR1 is LNHDA and CDR2 SQIVND (reference sequence). The CDR3 has 12 amino acids. The V and J ends lost 5 bases and 7 bases respectively, with 9 bases between them. The CDR3 is CASSFRENEQFF. The DNA for the CDR3 is TGTGCCAGTAGTTTCAGGGAAAATGAGCAGTTCTTC.

CDR3: CASRRGQMSHEQYF. For the CDR3, the DNA is TGTGCCAGCAGACGAGGACAGATGTCCCACGAGCAGTACTTC. V usage is TRBV6-5 and J usage is TRBJ2-7; D might be TRBD1 (6 bases). CDR1 and CDR2 (germline): MNHEY, SVGAGI. The germline V and J ends were trimmed by 6 bases and 5 bases, with 17 bases remaining between them. The CDR3 contains 14 residues.